Described below is a single T cell receptor beta chain sequence and its context. Its antigen remains unknown. The CDR3 is made up of 16 amino acids. J lost 4 bases, V lost 3 bases, and 10 bases had no gene match. Germline values: CDR1 MGHRA, CDR2 YSYEKL. The sample comes from a study of cytomegalovirus exposure and HLA in healthy donors. 13 Jbeta primers and 60 Vbeta primers were used for the PCR. Sequenced by immunoSEQ multiplex PCR; TCRdb stores in-frame clones only, minus some. The sample has around 140,000 clones; 70% to 85% are singletons. Study findings and constraints: Most TCR sequences proved rare, with some public TCRs found in many donors.

The TCR was taken from a female donor in good health and CMV-seronegative. The sample was PBMCs. The V and J genes are TRBV4-1 and TRBJ1-1, with TRBD1 identical over 8 bases. CDR3 DNA sequence: TGCGCCAGCAGCCATCCCACCGACAGGGGTAGCACTGAAGCTTTCTTT. This encodes CASSHPTDRGSTEAFF.